This T cell receptor beta chain emerged from a study of shared clonotypes between healthy human individuals. Clones were sequenced by immunoSEQ multiplex PCR, and TCRdb holds only the in-frame ones, with some missing. This sample has around 180,000 clones; 90% to 95% occur once, and the top ten carry 0.067%. The germline CDR1 and CDR2 sequences are KGHSH and LQKENI. The length of the CDR3 is 15 residues. CD4+ cells underwent separation, giving CD45RA+ naive and CD45RA-negative memory subsets. This clonotype was obtained from a woman younger than 45 in good health. Sequenced: naive CD4+ T cells sorted from blood. Subset here: CD45RA+ positively selected. The rearrangement links TRBV18 to TRBJ2-5; no reliable D call. TRBJ2-7 matches the DNA end more closely, so the J call is doubtful. For the CDR3, the DNA is TGTGCCAGCTCACTCGGGCAGGTCCCTGCCTACGAGCAGTACTTC. As protein: CASSLGQVPAYEQYF.